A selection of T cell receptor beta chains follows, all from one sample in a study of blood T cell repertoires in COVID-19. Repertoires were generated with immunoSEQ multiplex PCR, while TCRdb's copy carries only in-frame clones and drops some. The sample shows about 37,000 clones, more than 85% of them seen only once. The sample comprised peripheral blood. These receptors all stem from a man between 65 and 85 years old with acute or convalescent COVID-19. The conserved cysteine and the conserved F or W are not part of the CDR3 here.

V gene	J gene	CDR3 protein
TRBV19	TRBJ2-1	ASSISLLRNEQF
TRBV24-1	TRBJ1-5	ATSEGQDNQPQH
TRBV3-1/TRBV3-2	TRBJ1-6	ASSRQGSYNSPLH
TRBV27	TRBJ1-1	ASSLYSGRETEAF
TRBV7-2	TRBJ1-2	ASSLPGGVGGYT
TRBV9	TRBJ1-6	ASSVAVQGSGNSPLH
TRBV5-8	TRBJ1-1	ASSLNSEAF
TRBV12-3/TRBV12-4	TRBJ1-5	ASSLQRGQPQH
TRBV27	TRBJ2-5	ASSFGVWETQY
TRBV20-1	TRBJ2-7	SAGGAEQY
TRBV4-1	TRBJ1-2	ASSQDRQTTYGYT
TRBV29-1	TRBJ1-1	SVVGAVNTEAF
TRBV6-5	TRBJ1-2	ASSYSFGQGSYGYT
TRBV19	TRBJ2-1	ASSSGTRELEQF
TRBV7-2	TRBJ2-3	ASSLGPSTDTQY
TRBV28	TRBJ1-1	ASSPGRQGRWTEAF
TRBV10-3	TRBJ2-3	ATQGLAGTDTQY
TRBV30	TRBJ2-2	AWETASGSTGELF
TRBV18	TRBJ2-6	ASSQQGATGANVLT
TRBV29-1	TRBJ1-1	SVARGFTEAF
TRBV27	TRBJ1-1	ASRGLGQGSEAF
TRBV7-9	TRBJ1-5	ASSADGQGINQPQH
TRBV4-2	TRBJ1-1	ASSQWQENTEAF
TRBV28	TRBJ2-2	ASLGAGQLNTGELF
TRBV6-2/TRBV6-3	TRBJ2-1	ASSYGSQGNEQF
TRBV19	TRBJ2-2	ASSIAEGTGELF
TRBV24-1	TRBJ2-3	ATSSSSGGAHLDTQY
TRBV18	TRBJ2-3	ASSREGRSTDTQY
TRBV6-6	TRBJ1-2	ASSEDSSYGYT
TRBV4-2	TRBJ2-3	ASSQIGEGWPSTDTQY
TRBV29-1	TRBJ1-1	SVPDRVNTEAF
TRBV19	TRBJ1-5	ASSPSGGNQPQH
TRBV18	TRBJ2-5	ASSWGQGEMETQY
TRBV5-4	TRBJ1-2	ASSIVDSNYGYT
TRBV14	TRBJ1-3	ASSQPGQRNTIY
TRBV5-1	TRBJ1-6	ASKGTDPNNSPLH
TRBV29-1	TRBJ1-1	SGTDREVAF
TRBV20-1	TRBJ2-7	SAVRSYEQY
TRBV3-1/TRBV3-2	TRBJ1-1	ASSPQGRNTEAF
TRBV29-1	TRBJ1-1	SVARNRGLTEAF
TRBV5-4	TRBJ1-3	ASSRQTDRRNTIY
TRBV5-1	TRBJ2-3	ASSLGGLGGTDTQY
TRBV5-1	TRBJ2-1	ASSPLRGPTNEQF
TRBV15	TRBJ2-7	ATSRDPRYEQY
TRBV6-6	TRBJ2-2	ASSYPGRSTGELF
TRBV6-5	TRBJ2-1	ASSPAGVKTEQF
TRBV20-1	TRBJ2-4	SARLVNIQY
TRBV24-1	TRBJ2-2	ATSDQNRESGELF
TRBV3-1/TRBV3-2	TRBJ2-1	ASSHSGGGYNEQF
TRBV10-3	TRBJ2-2	AIRDSSAGELF
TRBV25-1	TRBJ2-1	ASSEEFNEQF
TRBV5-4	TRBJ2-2	ASSMRVNTGELF
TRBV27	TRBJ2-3	ASSFERRDTQY
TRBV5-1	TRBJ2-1	ASSLSSGGIYEQF